These T cell receptor beta chains were read from a single sample in a study of shared clonotypes between healthy human individuals. The method was immunoSEQ multiplex PCR; TCRdb's version includes in-frame clones alone and lacks a portion of them. The data hold roughly 2.2 million clones, with approximately 95% observed a single time. The sample taken for sequencing was naive CD4+ T cells from PBMCs. These receptors came from a man between 18 and 35 years old in good health. Some clones in this sample may be carry-over from other donors' samples. Both conserved end residues are part of each CDR3. A D gene is named only where the DNA matches it firmly. A clone size is listed for some rows: how often the clone was seen (once, few, many), or a class if it is expanded.

abundance: once
d_gene: TRBD1
j_gene: TRBJ2-3
v_gene: TRBV11-1
CDR3nt: TGTGCCAGCAGGCCCGGGACAGGGGGGGATACGCAGTATTTT
CDR3aa: CASRPGTGGDTQYF

abundance: NA
d_gene: NA
j_gene: TRBJ2-7
v_gene: TRBV18
CDR3nt: TGTGCCAGCTCCCCAACCCAAGAACTCGAGCAGTACTTC
CDR3aa: CASSPTQELEQYF

abundance: NA
d_gene: NA
j_gene: TRBJ2-1
v_gene: TRBV15
CDR3nt: TGTGCCACCAGCAGAGAGGCTAACAGTAGACTAGTGGATGAGCAGTTCTTC
CDR3aa: CATSREANSRLVDEQFF

abundance: once
d_gene: NA
j_gene: TRBJ1-1
v_gene: TRBV4-1
CDR3nt: TGCGCCAGCAGCCTAACAACTGGACCTAGGGGTGAAGCTTTCTTT
CDR3aa: CASSLTTGPRGEAFF

abundance: NA
d_gene: TRBD1
j_gene: TRBJ1-1
v_gene: TRBV5-1
CDR3nt: TGCGCCAGCAGCTTGACGCGGCAGGGGGGCACTGAAGCTTTCTTT
CDR3aa: CASSLTRQGGTEAFF

abundance: NA
d_gene: NA
j_gene: TRBJ2-7
v_gene: TRBV18
CDR3nt: TGTGCCAGCTCACCAACATACCGCTCCTACGAGCAGTACTTC
CDR3aa: CASSPTYRSYEQYF

abundance: NA
d_gene: NA
j_gene: TRBJ2-3
v_gene: TRBV28
CDR3nt: TGTGCCAGCAGCGGGGCGGGGGCATTCACAGATACGCAGTATTTT
CDR3aa: CASSGAGAFTDTQYF

abundance: NA
d_gene: NA
j_gene: TRBJ1-2
v_gene: TRBV27
CDR3nt: TGTGCCAGCAGTTTATCTGGGGGGGCTGGCTACACCTTC
CDR3aa: CASSLSGGAGYTF

abundance: NA
d_gene: TRBD1
j_gene: TRBJ2-1
v_gene: TRBV11-2
CDR3nt: TGTGCCAGCAGCCCACGGGACAGGGCCTACAATGAGCAGTTCTTC
CDR3aa: CASSPRDRAYNEQFF

abundance: NA
d_gene: NA
j_gene: TRBJ2-7
v_gene: TRBV28
CDR3nt: TGTGCCAGCACCCCAACCACCTACGAGCAGTACTTC
CDR3aa: CASTPTTYEQYF

abundance: NA
d_gene: NA
j_gene: TRBJ1-2
v_gene: TRBV9
CDR3nt: TGTGCCAGCAGCGTCAGCCCAGGATCCTATGGCTACACCTTC
CDR3aa: CASSVSPGSYGYTF

abundance: NA
d_gene: NA
j_gene: TRBJ1-1
v_gene: TRBV9
CDR3nt: TGTGCCAGCAGCGTAGGGGCCTCATCAGCGAGCACTGAAGCTTTCTTT
CDR3aa: CASSVGASSASTEAFF

abundance: NA
d_gene: TRBD1
j_gene: TRBJ1-5
v_gene: TRBV19
CDR3nt: TGTGCCAGTAGTACCCGGACAGGGGTTCAGCCCCAGCATTTT
CDR3aa: CASSTRTGVQPQHF

abundance: NA
d_gene: NA
j_gene: TRBJ1-2
v_gene: TRBV11-2
CDR3nt: TGTGCCAGCAGCAATTTCGAAAGGGCCTATGGCTACACCTTC
CDR3aa: CASSNFERAYGYTF

abundance: once
d_gene: NA
j_gene: TRBJ2-1
v_gene: TRBV5-1
CDR3nt: TGCGCCAGCAGCAGAACAGGGAAGGGGGAGTACAATGAGCAGTTCTTC
CDR3aa: CASSRTGKGEYNEQFF

abundance: NA
d_gene: TRBD1
j_gene: TRBJ1-1
v_gene: TRBV5-4
CDR3nt: TGTGCCAGCAGCCGCCGACAGGGTGAACAAGCTTTCTTT
CDR3aa: CASSRRQGEQAFF

abundance: NA
d_gene: NA
j_gene: TRBJ2-2
v_gene: TRBV9
CDR3nt: TGTGCCAGCAGCGTAGCTTTCACCGGGGAGCTGTTTTTT
CDR3aa: CASSVAFTGELFF

abundance: NA
d_gene: NA
j_gene: TRBJ2-2
v_gene: TRBV9
CDR3nt: TGTGCCAGCAGCGTAGGGAGCCCCCAAGGGACCGGGGAGCTGTTTTTT
CDR3aa: CASSVGSPQGTGELFF

abundance: NA
d_gene: NA
j_gene: TRBJ2-7
v_gene: TRBV5-5
CDR3nt: TGTGCCAGCAGCTTGGCGGCGGCGAACTACGAGCAGTACTTC
CDR3aa: CASSLAAANYEQYF

abundance: NA
d_gene: NA
j_gene: TRBJ1-1
v_gene: TRBV5-1
CDR3nt: TGCGCCAGCAGCTTGGTTGGGGGGCTCGTGACTGAAGCTTTCTTT
CDR3aa: CASSLVGGLVTEAFF

abundance: NA
d_gene: TRBD1
j_gene: TRBJ2-5
v_gene: TRBV5-1
CDR3nt: TGCGCCAGCAGCTTGTCCGGGACAGGGGGCGCGGAGACCCAGTACTTC
CDR3aa: CASSLSGTGGAETQYF

abundance: few
d_gene: NA
j_gene: TRBJ1-1
v_gene: TRBV19
CDR3nt: TGTGCCAGTAGTAGGACGTTGGACACTGAAGCTTTCTTT
CDR3aa: CASSRTLDTEAFF

abundance: NA
d_gene: TRBD2
j_gene: TRBJ2-1
v_gene: TRBV4-2
CDR3nt: TGTGCCAGCAGCGACCCTAGCGGAGCCTACAATGAGCAGTTCTTC
CDR3aa: CASSDPSGAYNEQFF

abundance: NA
d_gene: NA
j_gene: TRBJ1-5
v_gene: TRBV7-2
CDR3nt: TGTGCCAGCAGCTTACTCTCAGAGTATCAGCCCCAGCATTTT
CDR3aa: CASSLLSEYQPQHF

abundance: NA
d_gene: NA
j_gene: TRBJ2-1
v_gene: TRBV7-2
CDR3nt: TGTGCCAGCAGCTTAGCTGGTGAGCAGTTCTTC
CDR3aa: CASSLAGEQFF

abundance: NA
d_gene: NA
j_gene: TRBJ1-1
v_gene: TRBV5-1
CDR3nt: TGCGCCAGCAGCTTGGGAGGAGGCAGGGTGAACACTGAAGCTTTCTTT
CDR3aa: CASSLGGGRVNTEAFF

abundance: NA
d_gene: NA
j_gene: TRBJ1-5
v_gene: TRBV7-8
CDR3nt: TGTGCCAGCAGCTTAGCACCGGGACTTAGCAATCAGCCCCAGCATTTT
CDR3aa: CASSLAPGLSNQPQHF

abundance: NA
d_gene: NA
j_gene: TRBJ1-4
v_gene: TRBV19
CDR3nt: TGTGCCAGTAGTACCTTCGGGGGGCCGAGTGAAAAACTGTTTTTT
CDR3aa: CASSTFGGPSEKLFF

abundance: NA
d_gene: NA
j_gene: TRBJ1-1
v_gene: TRBV5-1
CDR3nt: TGCGCCAGCAGCCCCGCAGGATTGAACACTGAAGCTTTCTTT
CDR3aa: CASSPAGLNTEAFF

abundance: NA
d_gene: TRBD2
j_gene: TRBJ2-1
v_gene: TRBV5-1
CDR3nt: TGCGCCAGCAGCTTGGATGGACTAGCGAGTGTCAATGAGCAGTTCTTC
CDR3aa: CASSLDGLASVNEQFF

abundance: NA
d_gene: TRBD2
j_gene: TRBJ2-1
v_gene: TRBV7-2
CDR3nt: TGTGCCAGCAGCTTAGGGGACTACTACAATGAGCAGTTCTTC
CDR3aa: CASSLGDYYNEQFF

abundance: NA
d_gene: NA
j_gene: TRBJ1-5
v_gene: TRBV6-1
CDR3nt: TGTGCCACCCAGTCGGGAGGGAGCAATCAGCCCCAGCATTTT
CDR3aa: CATQSGGSNQPQHF

abundance: NA
d_gene: TRBD2
j_gene: TRBJ2-7
v_gene: TRBV5-1
CDR3nt: TGCGCCAGCAGCCCAGCTTTTGGGGAGCGGGATTCTGACGAGCAGTACTTC
CDR3aa: CASSPAFGERDSDEQYF

abundance: few
d_gene: NA
j_gene: TRBJ1-2
v_gene: TRBV28
CDR3nt: TGTGCCAGCAGTCTAACAGCACACTATGGCTACACCTTC
CDR3aa: CASSLTAHYGYTF

abundance: NA
d_gene: NA
j_gene: TRBJ1-2
v_gene: TRBV5-1
CDR3nt: TGCGCCAGCAGCTTCAGGCAGGGGAGAATCTATGGCTACACCTTC
CDR3aa: CASSFRQGRIYGYTF

abundance: NA
d_gene: NA
j_gene: TRBJ1-2
v_gene: TRBV11-2
CDR3nt: TGTGCCAGCAGCTCGACAACCGGACGCGGGCTTAGCTATGGCTACACCTTC
CDR3aa: CASSSTTGRGLSYGYTF

abundance: once
d_gene: NA
j_gene: TRBJ2-2
v_gene: TRBV5-4
CDR3nt: TGTGCCAGCAGCGATCCTAACCTGGGGGGATCCGGGGAGCTGTTTTTT
CDR3aa: CASSDPNLGGSGELFF

abundance: NA
d_gene: TRBD1
j_gene: TRBJ2-5
v_gene: TRBV5-1
CDR3nt: TGCGCCAGCAGCTTCGACAGGGTCGGGACCCAGTACTTC
CDR3aa: CASSFDRVGTQYF

abundance: NA
d_gene: TRBD1
j_gene: TRBJ1-1
v_gene: TRBV6-1
CDR3nt: TGTGCCAGCACCGGACAGGGGGTGTCTGAAGCTTTCTTT
CDR3aa: CASTGQGVSEAFF

abundance: NA
d_gene: NA
j_gene: TRBJ2-1
v_gene: TRBV7-8
CDR3nt: TGTGCCAGCAGCTTAGGCGGTCCTAGCGCCTCCTACAATGAGCAGTTCTTC
CDR3aa: CASSLGGPSASYNEQFF

abundance: NA
d_gene: NA
j_gene: TRBJ1-1
v_gene: TRBV9
CDR3nt: TGTGCCAGCAGCGTAGTAAGCGGTAACACTGAAGCTTTCTTT
CDR3aa: CASSVVSGNTEAFF